One sample yielded the 30 T cell receptor beta chains listed below, sequenced in a study of blood T cell repertoires in COVID-19. The protocol was immunoSEQ multiplex PCR, while the TCRdb copy is restricted to in-frame clones and leaves out a portion. The sample consists of about 120,000 clones, 84% of them appearing once. The source material was peripheral blood. These receptor sequences come from a woman in her 40s with acute or convalescent COVID-19.

The V and J genes are TRBV19 and TRBJ1-1; no reliable D call. The germline V and J ends were trimmed by 9 bases and 1 base, with 12 bases remaining between them. CDR3 length: 13 residues. Germline loops: CDR1 LNHDA, CDR2 SQIVND (reference sequence). CDR3 DNA: TGTGCCAGCGCCCTTGGGAGGAACACTGAAGCTTTCTTT. Protein sequence: CASALGRNTEAFF.

The chain couples TRBV21-1 to TRBJ2-3; the table assigns TRBD2, which was not confirmed against the DNA. TRBV21-1 is reported as a pseudogene. The CDR3 extends over 15 amino acids. The CDR3 reads CASSKCPTSTDTQYF. CDR3 bases: TGTGCCAGCAGCAAATGCCCGACTAGCACAGATACGCAGTATTTT.

Regarding this clone: A read error may produce the germline difference seen at one junction end. The rearrangement uses TRBV25-1 and TRBJ1-3, with D possibly TRBD1 on 6 matching bases. There are 15 residues in the CDR3. The germline V gene has CDR1 MGHDK and CDR2 SYGVNS. This CDR3 is CASSESDRSGNTIYF. The CDR3 DNA reads as TGTGCCAGCAGCGAATCTGACAGGTCTGGAAACACCATATATTTT.

The gene calls are TRBV19 and TRBJ1-5; 8 positions agree with TRBD1. The J segment lost 1 base and the V segment lost 7 bases, leaving 6 bases of the junction unmatched. Germline V gene sequence: CDR1 LNHDA, CDR2 SQIVND (reference sequence). This CDR3 has 15 residues. The CDR3 region is CASTPQGASNQPQHF. In DNA, the CDR3 is TGTGCCAGTACTCCTCAGGGGGCGAGCAATCAGCCCCAGCATTTT. Drawing the rest from reference TRBV19 and TRBJ1-5, the complete variable domain is DGGITQSPKYLFRKEGQNVTLSCEQNLNHDAMYWYRQDPGQGLRLIYYSQIVNDFQKGDIAEGYSVSREKKESFPLTVTSAQKNPTAFYLCASTPQGASNQPQHFGDGTRLSIL.

The chain couples TRBV6-5 to TRBJ1-2; TRBD1 aligns across 7 bases. Germline V CDR1 and CDR2: MNHEY, SVGAGI. Losses at the gene ends were 10 bases for V and 6 bases for J; bases not matched to a gene: 14. The CDR3 is made up of 14 amino acids. The CDR3 protein is CATEIGGGYDGYTF. CDR3 bases: TGTGCCACCGAGATAGGGGGCGGGTACGATGGCTACACCTTC.

The chain couples TRBV7-2 to TRBJ2-7; D remains ambiguous. This CDR3 is 12 amino acids long. The germline CDR1 and CDR2 sequences are SGHTA and FQGNSA. Trimming shortened V by 1 base and J by 2 bases, and 3 bases separated the two germline ends. CDR3 sequence: CASSLVAYEQYF. The CDR3 coding sequence is TGTGCCAGCAGCTTAGTAGCCTACGAGCAGTACTTC. Based on the CDR3 plus reference TRBV7-2 and TRBJ2-7, the full variable domain is GAGVSQSPSNKVTEKGKDVELRCDPISGHTALYWYRQSLGQGLEFLIYFQGNSAPDKSGLPSDRFSAERTGGSVSTLTIQRTQQEDSAVYLCASSLVAYEQYFGPGTRLTVT.

The rearrangement links TRBV4-3 to TRBJ2-1; TRBD2 matches at 8 bases. The CDR3 contains 13 residues. CDR1 is LGHNA and CDR2 is YSLEER in the germline V gene. V lost 1 base and J lost 10; bases outside the gene matches: 3. The CDR3 here is CASSQGGGREQFF. CDR3 in DNA: TGCGCCAGCAGCCAAGGGGGCGGGAGGGAGCAGTTCTTC.

The CDR3 is CASSRQLAGASTDTQYF. CDR3 sequence (DNA): TGTGCCAGCAGCCGCCAACTAGCGGGGGCTAGCACAGATACGCAGTATTTT. The chain carries TRBV3-1 (or the pseudogene TRBV3-2) and TRBJ2-3; 11 positions agree with TRBD2. Germline loops: CDR1 LGHDT, CDR2 YNNKEL (reference sequence). The CDR3 is made up of 17 amino acids. The J segment lost 0 bases and the V segment lost 4 bases, leaving 6 bases of the junction unmatched.

The chain joins TRBV2 to TRBJ1-1, with 7 bases that match TRBD1. CDR1 and CDR2 (germline): SNHLY, FYNNEI. Trimming at V came to 7 bases and at J to 6 bases, leaving 8 bases not matched to a gene. This CDR3 is built from 13 residues. The CDR3 coding sequence is TGTGCCAGCACCCCCGACAGGGCGGCTGAAGCTTTCTTT. It is translated as CASTPDRAAEAFF.

The J gene is TRBJ2-7, the V gene TRBV6-5, with TRBD2 as a possible D gene (6 bases). Trimming removed 2 bases from V and 4 bases from J, with 9 bases in between. The CDR3 spans 13 residues. Germline V gene data show CDR1 as MNHEY and CDR2 as SVGAGI. The CDR3 region is CASSYTGRYEQYF. CDR3 DNA: TGTGCCAGCAGTTACACGGGGAGGTACGAGCAGTACTTC.

This sequence joins TRBV18 and TRBJ2-7; tentatively, D is TRBD1 (6 bases). The CDR3 covers 17 residues. The germline V and J ends were trimmed by 2 bases and 1 base, with 18 bases remaining between them. Germline-derived CDR1 and CDR2 are KGHSH and LQKENI. The CDR3 nucleotides are TGTGCCAGCTCACCAAGGTTATCTGGGGGCACTTCCTACGAGCAGTACTTC. Protein: CASSPRLSGGTSYEQYF.

V and J are TRBV7-5 and TRBJ2-7; TRBD2 is the table's D call and was not checked against the DNA. TRBV7-5 is marked as a pseudogene. The CDR3 is made up of 17 amino acids. CDR3 coding DNA: TGTGCCAGAAGCTCTGTAGAGACTAGCGGGGAGACCTACGAGCAGTACTTC. This sequence encodes CARSSVETSGETYEQYF.

The CDR3 region is CAWSGGTGSYEQYF. CDR3 DNA: TGTGCCTGGAGTGGGGGGACAGGGTCCTACGAGCAGTACTTC. The genes are TRBV30 and TRBJ2-7; TRBD1 matches at 9 bases. The V gene end was trimmed by 1 base and the J gene end by 1 base; junction bases not matched to a gene: 2. Germline loops: CDR1 GTSNPN, CDR2 SVGIG (reference sequence). CDR3 length: 14 amino acids.

This rearrangement joins TRBV6-2 or TRBV6-3 to TRBJ1-2; D call uncertain. The germline V and J ends were trimmed by 2 bases and 0 bases, with 7 bases remaining between them. The CDR3 loop spans 14 amino acids. From germline, CDR1 is MNHEY and CDR2 SVGEGT. The CDR3, as DNA: TGTGCCAGCAGTTACAGAGGGTCTAACTATGGCTACACCTTC. It is translated as CASSYRGSNYGYTF.

The gene calls are TRBV6-5 and TRBJ2-1, with 11 bases that match TRBD2. Germline loops: CDR1 MNHEY, CDR2 SVGAGI. This CDR3 contains 15 residues. Trimming removed 1 base from V and 7 bases from J; junction bases left unmatched: 3. Here the CDR3 DNA reads TGTGCCAGCAGTTACTTGACTAGCGGGGATAATGAGCAGTTCTTC. Its translation: CASSYLTSGDNEQFF.

The chain employs TRBV5-6 and TRBJ2-3, with TRBD1 identical over 9 bases. The CDR3 totals 16 residues. V shed 4 bases and J 5 bases; nucleotides not matched to a gene: 11. CDR1 SGHDT and CDR2 YYEEEE come from the germline V gene. The CDR3 loop is CASSLKGQGGRDTQYF. CDR3 DNA: TGTGCCAGCAGCCTCAAGGGACAGGGAGGAAGAGATACGCAGTATTTT.

This clone was seen just once. The genes are TRBV29-1 and TRBJ2-1, with 8 bases lining up with TRBD2. J was trimmed by 5 bases and V by 3 bases; bases with no gene match: 0. CDR1 and CDR2 from the germline V gene are SQVTM and ANQGSEA. This CDR3 has 12 residues. The CDR3 bases are TGCAGCGTTGACGGGGGGGACAATGAGCAGTTCTTC. Translated: CSVDGGDNEQFF.

V gene TRBV9 combines with J gene TRBJ1-1, with 8 bases lining up with TRBD1. The CDR3 extends over 14 amino acids. Germline V gives CDR1 SGDLS, CDR2 YYNGEE. V lost 3 bases and J lost 1; bases outside the gene matches: 2. For the CDR3, the DNA is TGTGCCAGCAGCGCCACAGGGGGGAACACTGAAGCTTTCTTT. This translates into CASSATGGNTEAFF.

J is TRBJ2-1 and V is TRBV5-1; 7 bases align to TRBD2. The CDR3 covers 15 residues. The germline V gene has CDR1 SGHRS and CDR2 YFSETQ. V was clipped by 6 bases and J by 5 bases; unmatched bases: 11. The CDR3 loop reads CASTTNQRGNNEQFF. The CDR3 region has the DNA TGCGCCAGCACCACAAACCAGCGGGGTAACAATGAGCAGTTCTTC.

The J gene is TRBJ1-2, the V gene TRBV6-1; 10 bases align to TRBD1. The CDR3 sequence is 18 residues long. Germline V lookup: CDR1 MNHNS, CDR2 SASEGT. J was trimmed by 1 base and V by 3 bases; bases with no gene match: 11. The CDR3 sequence: CASSEGGDRGRHNYGYTF. The CDR3 coding sequence is TGTGCCAGCAGTGAGGGGGGGGACAGGGGACGTCATAACTATGGCTACACCTTC.

The chain recombines TRBV7-9 with TRBJ2-1; 7 nucleotides match TRBD2. Trimming at V came to 2 bases and at J to 10 bases, leaving 14 bases not matched to a gene. This CDR3 comprises 16 residues. From germline, CDR1 is SEHNR and CDR2 FQNEAQ (reference sequence). The CDR3 spells CASSLLVTSAVGEQFF. DNA for the CDR3: TGTGCCAGCAGCTTATTAGTCACTAGCGCGGTAGGGGAGCAGTTCTTC.

This clone was observed a single time. The V and J genes are TRBV11-3 and TRBJ2-1, with D possibly being TRBD2 (6 bases). Trimming took 3 bases from V and 3 from J, leaving 15 bases between them. The length of the CDR3 is 16 residues. Germline V gene data show CDR1 as SGHNT and CDR2 as YENEEA. CDR3 nucleotide sequence: TGTGCCAGCAGCTTTAAGGCCACTAGCAACTACAATGAGCAGTTCTTC. Its translation is CASSFKATSNYNEQFF.

The chain carries TRBV18 and TRBJ2-1; possibly TRBD1 for D (5 bases). This CDR3 has 13 residues. The germline V gene has CDR1 KGHSH and CDR2 LQKENI. V was shortened by 5 bases and J by 7 bases, with 12 bases between the two germline ends. The CDR3 DNA sequence: TGTGCCAGCTCAGCCAGGGTTCGGAATGAGCAGTTCTTC. Translating it yields CASSARVRNEQFF. Complete variable domain (other parts from reference TRBV18 and TRBJ2-1): NAGVMQNPRHLVRRRGQEARLRCSPMKGHSHVYWYRQLPEEGLKFMVYLQKENIIDESGMPKERFSAEFPKEGPSILRIQQVVRGDSAAYFCASSARVRNEQFFGPGTRLTVL.

V gene TRBV6-4 combines with J gene TRBJ1-1, with TRBD1 as a possible D gene (6 bases). Between the trimmed V and J ends, which lost 6 bases and 7 bases, there was a span of 15 bases. Germline V gene sequence: CDR1 MRHNA, CDR2 SNTAGT. The CDR3 is 13 residues long. The CDR3 region is CASSALTGDEAFF. CDR3 bases: TGTGCCAGCAGCGCCTTGACAGGCGATGAAGCTTTCTTT.

The chain links TRBV5-6 to TRBJ2-1; 13 bases line up with TRBD2. The CDR3 extends over 15 amino acids. CDR1 and CDR2 (germline): SGHDT, YYEEEE. The ends lost 4 bases at V and 8 bases at J; junction bases unmatched: 6. As DNA, the CDR3 is TGTGCCAGCAGCCCGACTAGCGGGGGGAGGTATGAGCAGTTCTTC. Translated, it gives CASSPTSGGRYEQFF.

The V gene is TRBV9, the J gene TRBJ2-2, with 7 bases matching TRBD1. Germline V CDR1 and CDR2: SGDLS, YYNGEE. The J segment lost 6 bases and the V segment lost 8 bases, leaving 7 bases of the junction unmatched. The CDR3 has 13 residues. CDR3 in DNA: TGTGCCAGAGACAGGGTTAAGTCCGGGGAGCTGTTTTTT. Translation: CARDRVKSGELFF.

The chain is built from TRBV7-9 and TRBJ2-7, with unresolved D. Germline V gene lookup returns CDR1 SEHNR and CDR2 FQNEAQ (reference sequence). CDR3 length: 14 residues. The V end lost 1 base, the J end lost 2 bases, and 9 bases lay between the germline ends. The chain's CDR3 is CASSLESQTYEQYF. The CDR3, as DNA: TGTGCCAGCAGCTTAGAATCCCAGACCTACGAGCAGTACTTC.

CDR3 nucleotides: TGTGCCAGCAACCCAGGACAGGGGGCTACTTACGAGCAGTACTTC. Its protein product is CASNPGQGATYEQYF. This rearrangement joins TRBV21-1 to TRBJ2-7; the DNA was not compared with TRBD1, the D call given in the table. TRBV21-1 is a recognized pseudogene. This CDR3 is built from 15 residues.

This clone was picked up a small number of times. The gene calls are TRBV3-1 (or the pseudogene TRBV3-2) and TRBJ1-3; D perhaps matches TRBD1 (5 bases). The V end was cut by 4 bases, the J end by 2 bases, with 12 bases between. The germline gives CDR1 LGHDT, CDR2 YNNKEL (reference sequence). CDR3 length: 15 residues. CDR3 DNA: TGTGCCAGCAGCCCGTACCCCAGGGCTGGAAACACCATATATTTT. The encoded protein is CASSPYPRAGNTIYF.

The gene calls are TRBV7-7 and TRBJ2-4, with TRBD1 matching over 7 bases. Looked up from germline, CDR1 is SSHAT and CDR2 is FNYEAQ (reference sequence). V was clipped by 4 bases and J by 1 base; unmatched bases: 7. The CDR3 has 16 residues. CDR3 sequence: CASSYMSQGAKNIQYF. The CDR3, as DNA: TGTGCCAGCAGCTACATGTCACAGGGGGCCAAAAACATTCAGTACTTC.